These 27 T cell receptor beta chains came from one sample sequenced in a study of blood T cells in healthy people across ages. A sample-barcoded 5' primer and a J-beta primer mix were used in a second PCR of about 6 to 11 cycles. MiXCR was run by TCRdb on the 5' RACE reads, yielding one entry per CDR3 protein. Of about 760,000 distinct CDR3 sequences in the sample, 25% are singletons; the top ten hold just under 9.5%. These data also featured in a second study, about T cells of mothers and their children.

The source material was blood. These TCRs come from a boy younger than 18 in good health.

The rearrangement joins TRBV5-6 to TRBJ1-1; TRBD1 aligns across 11 bases. CDR3 length equals 14 residues. Losses at the gene ends were 3 bases for V and 6 bases for J; bases not matched to a gene: 4. Germline-derived CDR1 and CDR2 are SGHDT and YYEEEE. The CDR3 here is CASSWGQGVAEAFF. CDR3 bases: TGTGCCAGCAGCTGGGGACAGGGGGTGGCTGAAGCTTTCTTT.

DNA of the CDR3: TGCAGTGCTAGAAACCCCCACGGTCTGAACACTGAAGCTTTCTTT. Its translation is CSARNPHGLNTEAFF. The V and J genes are TRBV20-1 and TRBJ1-1; D remains ambiguous. This CDR3 is built from 15 residues. Trimming cost V 2 bases and J 0 bases, with 13 bases left between them. CDR1 DFQATT and CDR2 SNEGSKA come from the germline V gene (reference sequence).

This clonotype came up a few times. This chain joins TRBV12-3 or TRBV12-4 and TRBJ1-6; 7 bases line up with TRBD1. This CDR3 is 14 amino acids long. V lost 6 bases and J lost 6; bases outside the gene matches: 5. The CDR3 protein is CASRPTGLNSPLHF. CDR3 DNA: TGTGCCAGCAGACCGACAGGGCTTAATTCACCCCTCCACTTT.

This clonotype was seen repeatedly, ten times or more. This rearrangement joins TRBV9 to TRBJ2-5; D could derive from TRBD1 or TRBD2 (5 bases each). CDR3 length: 14 residues. The germline gives CDR1 SGDLS, CDR2 YYNGEE. V was cut by 0 bases and J by 1 base, with 7 bases left in between. The CDR3 DNA is TGTGCCAGCAGCGTAGGGGGGACCCAAGAGACCCAGTACTTC. This sequence encodes CASSVGGTQETQYF.

This rearrangement joins TRBV12-3 or TRBV12-4 to TRBJ2-5, with 9 bases aligning to TRBD1. This CDR3 has 13 residues. V dropped 6 bases and J dropped 3; count of bases not matched to a gene: 2. The CDR3 loop reads CASRGTGKETQYF. DNA of the CDR3: TGTGCCAGCAGGGGGACAGGGAAAGAGACCCAGTACTTC.

V and J are TRBV6-6 and TRBJ1-4; possibly TRBD1 for D (6 bases). Per the germline V gene, CDR1 is MNHNY and CDR2 is SVGAGI (reference sequence). The CDR3 is made up of 15 amino acids. Trimming took 0 bases from V and 8 from J, leaving 13 bases between them. The CDR3 DNA reads TGTGCCAGCAGTTACTCGGGGGCTCGGGAGGAAAAACTGTTTTTT. Protein sequence: CASSYSGAREEKLFF.

The chain combines TRBV6-9 with TRBJ2-1; 8 bases line up with TRBD2. CDR1 MNHGY and CDR2 SVAAGI come from the germline V gene. After removal of 7 bases from V and 6 bases from J, the junction contained 8 bases not matched to a gene. The CDR3 runs 14 residues. CDR3 in amino acids: CASNSAGGGNEQFF. In DNA, the CDR3 is TGTGCCAGCAATTCAGCCGGGGGGGGCAATGAGCAGTTCTTC.

The chain is built from TRBV24-1 and TRBJ2-1, with a possible D match to TRBD2 (5 bases). Trimming cost V 0 bases and J 7 bases, with 9 bases left between them. CDR1 and CDR2 (germline): KGHDR, SFDVKD. The CDR3 is 14 residues long. CDR3 sequence: CATSDLEGVNEQFF. The CDR3 DNA reads TGTGCCACCAGTGATTTGGAGGGTGTGAATGAGCAGTTCTTC.

This clonotype was observed a handful of times. V is TRBV29-1 and J is TRBJ2-7, with a possible D match to TRBD2 (6 bases). The germline V and J ends were trimmed by 7 bases and 0 bases, with 10 bases remaining between them. The length of the CDR3 is 12 residues. CDR1 SQVTM and CDR2 ANQGSEA come from the germline V gene. CDR3 sequence reads: CSGRDGSYEQYF. In nucleotides, the CDR3 is TGCAGCGGGAGGGACGGCTCCTACGAGCAGTACTTC.

The chain has TRBV4-3 and TRBJ1-4; 7 positions match TRBD1. Germline V gene lookup returns CDR1 LGHNA and CDR2 YSLEER. V was clipped by 4 bases and J by 0 bases; unmatched bases: 5. CDR3 length: 16 amino acids. Here the CDR3 DNA reads TGCGCCAGCAGCCTGGACAGGTCCGCAACTAATGAAAAACTGTTTTTT. Translating it yields CASSLDRSATNEKLFF.

Only one count was recorded for this clonotype. J is TRBJ2-7 and V is TRBV28; no clear D. Germline V gene data show CDR1 as MDHEN and CDR2 as SYDVKM. Trimming removed 8 bases from V and 0 bases from J, with 14 bases in between. This CDR3 comprises 14 residues. CDR3 in DNA: TGTGCCAGCTCCTATAGAGGCCGCTCCTACGAGCAGTACTTC. Residues: CASSYRGRSYEQYF.

The genes are TRBV18 and TRBJ1-5; no definite D call. The germline gives CDR1 KGHSH, CDR2 LQKENI. The length of the CDR3 is 13 residues. With 6 bases removed from V and 9 bases from J, the gap between germline ends came to 15 bases. CDR3 residues: CASSSGAERPQHF. Here the CDR3 DNA reads TGTGCCAGCTCGTCTGGAGCCGAGAGGCCCCAGCATTTT.

The chain couples TRBV11-2 to TRBJ2-5; D perhaps matches TRBD2 (5 bases). The J call may be in error: the DNA end matches TRBJ2-7 better. The CDR3 runs 16 residues. CDR1 SGHAT and CDR2 FQNNGV come from the germline V gene. In DNA form, the CDR3 reads TGTGCCAGCAGCTTAGATGTTAGTCTAGCCCATTACGAGCAGTACTTC. Translation gives CASSLDVSLAHYEQYF.

This rearrangement joins TRBV7-9 to TRBJ2-5, with a weak D call TRBD1 (5 bases). Germline lookup yields CDR1 SEHNR and CDR2 FQNEAQ (reference sequence). The CDR3 runs 16 residues. Trimming removed 5 bases at V and 5 bases at J, with 21 bases between. The CDR3 bases are TGTGCCAGCAGCATCATCCTGGGGCCCCTACCCGAGACCCAGTACTTC. It yields the protein CASSIILGPLPETQYF.

This chain joins TRBV6-6 and TRBJ2-7; 8 bases are shared with TRBD1. The CDR3 spans 15 residues. Germline CDR1 MNHNY, CDR2 SVGAGI (reference sequence). V gave up 2 bases and J gave up 6 bases; unmatched junction bases: 9. The CDR3 nucleotides are TGTGCCAGCAGTTACGGACAGGGACGTGGGGGCGAGCAGTACTTC. This translates into CASSYGQGRGGEQYF.

J is TRBJ1-4 and V is TRBV7-9; unclear D gene. The V gene lost 2 bases and the J gene lost 0 bases, with 16 bases spanning the gap. This CDR3 region has 18 residues. Germline V CDR1 and CDR2: SEHNR, FQNEAQ (reference sequence). In nucleotides, the CDR3 is TGTGCCAGCAGCTTATTTTTCGGGCCCACAGCAACTAATGAAAAACTGTTTTTT. Its translation is CASSLFFGPTATNEKLFF.

The chain couples TRBV20-1 to TRBJ2-7; D is tentatively TRBD1 or TRBD2 (5 bases each). Trimming shortened V by 0 bases and J by 0 bases, and 6 bases separated the two germline ends. Germline V gene lookup returns CDR1 DFQATT and CDR2 SNEGSKA (reference sequence). The CDR3 has 13 amino acids. The CDR3 DNA reads as TGCAGTGCTAGAGAGGGGACCTCCTACGAGCAGTACTTC. The encoded protein is CSAREGTSYEQYF.

This chain links TRBV25-1 with TRBJ2-5, with D possibly being TRBD2 (5 bases). Trimming shortened V by 5 bases and J by 4 bases, and 17 bases separated the two germline ends. The CDR3 sequence is 15 residues long. From germline, CDR1 is MGHDK and CDR2 SYGVNS. The CDR3 is CASSHQDRGGETQYF. The CDR3 DNA sequence: TGTGCCAGCAGTCACCAGGACCGTGGAGGAGAGACCCAGTACTTC.

The chain uses TRBV27 and TRBJ2-1; D assignment may be TRBD1 or TRBD2 (5 bases each). Trimming took off 5 bases at V and 9 bases at J, with 14 bases between the two ends. Germline V gene data show CDR1 as MNHEY and CDR2 as SMNVEV (reference sequence). The CDR3 consists of 13 residues. In DNA, the CDR3 is TGTGCCAGCAGTCTGGGACCGGTCAGTGAGCAGTTCTTC. It specifies CASSLGPVSEQFF.

This clonotype has just one count. The chain carries TRBV19 and TRBJ1-5; D ambiguous. V lost 1 base and J lost 3, with 10 bases in between. The CDR3 is 15 residues long. Germline values: CDR1 LNHDA, CDR2 SQIVND (reference sequence). CDR3 nucleotides: TGTGCCAGTAGTATAGGGGCACAGCTCAATCAGCCCCAGCATTTT. Amino acids: CASSIGAQLNQPQHF.

This clonotype turned up a few times. The gene calls are TRBV29-1 and TRBJ2-5; weak D call: TRBD1 (5 bases). The germline V gene encodes CDR1 SQVTM and CDR2 ANQGSEA. The CDR3 loop spans 13 amino acids. V lost 0 bases, J lost 4 bases, and 9 bases lay in between. CDR3 loop: CSVEDRQLETQYF. CDR3 DNA sequence: TGCAGCGTTGAAGATCGACAGCTAGAGACCCAGTACTTC.

This clonotype was seen a handful of times. The rearrangement links TRBV10-3 to TRBJ2-7; tentative D call: TRBD1 (5 bases). This CDR3 is built from 12 residues. The germline V gene encodes CDR1 ENHRY and CDR2 SYGVKD. V was trimmed by 4 bases and J by 5 bases, leaving 9 bases between them. CDR3 nucleotide sequence: TGTGCCATCAGTGTGCAGGGTGACGAGCAGTACTTC. This gives the protein CAISVQGDEQYF.

This clonotype was recorded only once. Since the CDR3 does not end with the conserved phenylalanine or tryptophan, this likely comes from a read error. V is TRBV7-8 and J is TRBJ2-5; 10 bases fit TRBD2. The J call may be wrong; the DNA end is better matched by TRBJ2-7. Germline CDR1 and CDR2: SGHVS and FQNEAQ. The CDR3 runs to 14 residues. DNA for the CDR3: TGTGCCAGCAGCGCTAGCGGGAGTGTCTACGAGCAGTACCTC. It specifies CASSASGSVYEQYL.

This chain connects TRBV5-4 to TRBJ2-4; D possibly corresponds to TRBD1 (6 bases). CDR1 and CDR2 from the germline V gene are SGHNT and YYREEE (reference sequence). The germline V and J ends were trimmed by 0 bases and 2 bases, with 12 bases remaining between them. CDR3 length: 16 amino acids. CDR3 bases: TGTGCCAGCAGCTTGGGGGGGCAGGGAACCAAAAACATTCAGTACTTC. It specifies CASSLGGQGTKNIQYF.

In this sample, this clonotype turned up a few times. The chain uses TRBV15 and TRBJ2-1, with 9 bases matching TRBD2. Unmatched junction bases numbered 5, after V lost 3 bases and J lost 8 bases. Germline CDR1 and CDR2: LNHNV and YYDKDF (reference sequence). This CDR3 spans 14 amino acids. The CDR3 region has the DNA TGTGCCACCAGCAGGAGACTAGCGGTCGATGAGCAGTTCTTC. The encoded protein is CATSRRLAVDEQFF.

This rearrangement joins TRBV6-6 to TRBJ2-5; D gene unclear. CDR1 is MNHNY and CDR2 is SVGAGI in the germline V gene (reference sequence). The length of the CDR3 is 15 residues. V shed 3 bases and J shed 5 bases, with 16 bases lying between them. This chain's CDR3 is CASSYRSWGRETQYF. The CDR3 coding sequence is TGTGCCAGCAGTTATCGCTCATGGGGTAGGGAGACCCAGTACTTC.

The rearrangement joins TRBV12-3 or TRBV12-4 to TRBJ2-7; D is possibly TRBD1 (6 bases). This CDR3 contains 14 residues. V was cut by 6 bases and J by 5 bases, with 17 bases left in between. The DNA of the CDR3 is TGTGCCAGCAGCCTACACGGACAGTTCGACGAGCAGTACTTC. Its protein is CASSLHGQFDEQYF.